There are a few counts of the clone carrying this TCR beta chain. The target antigen is unknown. Repertoires were generated with immunoSEQ multiplex PCR, while TCRdb's copy carries only in-frame clones and drops some. Of about 79,000 clones listed, under 85% are singletons. Drawing of blood for sampling happened at baseline, at cycle 4 day 1, and at cycle 7 day 1. This sample stems from a study of OX40 agonist ivuxolimab in advanced cancers. Turning to the study itself: The dose of intravenous ivuxolimab that patients received every 2 weeks ranged from 0.01 to 10 mg/kg. Study-level results: The CD4+ and CD8+ T cells in the blood had expanded clonally by week 6 at 0.1 to 3.0 mg/kg.

The material sequenced was CD4+ or CD8+ T cells sorted from blood, taken in a trial of the OX40 agonist ivuxolimab. The TCR sequence derives from an adult with an advanced solid tumor such as melanoma, head and neck, liver or kidney cancer.

The CDR3 sequence: CASSGPWDQHYGYTF. CDR3 DNA sequence: TGTGCCAGCAGCGGACCCTGGGACCAGCACTATGGCTACACCTTC. The chain recombines TRBV6-5 with TRBJ1-2; the D gene is possibly TRBD1 (5 bases). The V end was cut by 6 bases, the J end by 3 bases, with 17 bases between. CDR3 length: 15 residues. Looked up from germline, CDR1 is MNHEY and CDR2 is SVGAGI.